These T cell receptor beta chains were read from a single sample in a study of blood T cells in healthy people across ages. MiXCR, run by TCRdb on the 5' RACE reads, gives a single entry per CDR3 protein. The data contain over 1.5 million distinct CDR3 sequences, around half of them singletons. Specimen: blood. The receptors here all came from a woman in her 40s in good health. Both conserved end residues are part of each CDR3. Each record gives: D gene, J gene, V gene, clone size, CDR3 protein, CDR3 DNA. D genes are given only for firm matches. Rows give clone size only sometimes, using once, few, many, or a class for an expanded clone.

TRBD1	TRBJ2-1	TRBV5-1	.	CASSLDRGEWNEQFF	TGCGCCAGCAGCTTAGACAGGGGAGAGTGGAATGAGCAGTTCTTC
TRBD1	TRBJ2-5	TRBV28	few	CASSLYRGLRETQYF	TGTGCCAGCAGTCTGTACAGGGGGCTCCGAGAGACCCAGTACTTC
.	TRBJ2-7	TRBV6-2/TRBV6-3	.	CARAVVGSYEQYF	TGTGCCAGGGCAGTGGTGGGGTCCTACGAGCAGTACTTC
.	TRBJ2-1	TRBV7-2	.	CASSLDGLDPQFF	TGTGCCAGCAGCTTAGACGGCCTAGATCCCCAGTTCTTC
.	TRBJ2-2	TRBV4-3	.	CASSQVFPNTGELFF	TGCGCCAGCAGCCAAGTTTTCCCGAACACCGGGGAGCTGTTTTTT
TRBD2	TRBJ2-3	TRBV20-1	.	CSAPLAGGLTDTQYF	TGCAGTGCTCCGTTAGCGGGGGGGCTCACAGATACGCAGTATTTT
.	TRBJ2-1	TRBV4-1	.	CASSQGTTHNEQFF	TGCGCCAGCAGCCAGGGGACAACGCACAATGAGCAGTTCTTC
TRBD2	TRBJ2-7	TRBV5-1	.	CASSSGTIAPRDNEQYF	TGCGCCAGCAGCTCCGGGACTATAGCCCCTCGTGACAATGAGCAGTACTTC
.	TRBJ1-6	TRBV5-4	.	CASSLNPLAGSPLHF	TGTGCCAGCAGCTTGAATCCCCTAGCTGGGTCACCCCTCCACTTT
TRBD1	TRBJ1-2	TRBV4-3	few	CASSQEGAFGYTF	TGCGCCAGCAGCCAGGAGGGGGCGTTCGGCTACACCTTC
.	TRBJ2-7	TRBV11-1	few	CASSLGHAYEQYF	TGTGCCAGCAGCCTCGGACATGCCTACGAGCAGTACTTC
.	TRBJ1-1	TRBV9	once	CASSRSPNTEAFF	TGTGCCAGCAGCAGATCCCCAAACACTGAAGCTTTCTTT
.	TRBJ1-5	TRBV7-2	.	CASSQIIDQPQHF	TGTGCCAGCAGCCAGATCATAGATCAGCCCCAGCATTTT
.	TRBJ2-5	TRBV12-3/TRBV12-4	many	CASTTGETQYF	TGTGCCAGCACCACCGGGGAGACCCAGTACTTC
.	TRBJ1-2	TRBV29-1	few	CSVLVGDRNYGYTF	TGCAGCGTTTTGGTGGGGGACCGTAACTATGGCTACACCTTC
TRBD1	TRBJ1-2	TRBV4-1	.	CASSQDQGAYAGYTF	TGCGCCAGCAGCCAAGATCAGGGGGCTTATGCTGGCTACACCTTC
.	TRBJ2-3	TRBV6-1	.	CASRYAGADTQYF	TGTGCCAGCAGGTACGCCGGGGCAGATACGCAGTATTTT
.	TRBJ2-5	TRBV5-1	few	CASSLGRQGGGETQYF	TGCGCCAGCAGCTTGGGACGACAGGGAGGAGGAGAGACCCAGTACTTC
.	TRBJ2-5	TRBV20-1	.	CSASKITPGTRGETQYF	TGCAGTGCTAGCAAAATAACCCCAGGAACTAGAGGGGAGACCCAGTACTTC
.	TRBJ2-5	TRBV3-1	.	CASSQDVGAWETQYF	TGTGCCAGCAGCCAAGATGTGGGGGCCTGGGAGACCCAGTACTTC
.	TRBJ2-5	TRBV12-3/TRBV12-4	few	CASSFASAYQETQYF	TGTGCCAGCAGTTTTGCCTCAGCGTACCAAGAGACCCAGTACTTC
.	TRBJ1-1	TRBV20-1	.	CSAWDGYTEAFF	TGCAGTGCTTGGGACGGATACACTGAAGCTTTCTTT
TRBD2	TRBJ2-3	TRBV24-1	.	CATSETPGLAEPTSTDTQYF	TGTGCCACCAGTGAGACTCCGGGACTAGCGGAGCCTACTAGCACAGATACGCAGTATTTT
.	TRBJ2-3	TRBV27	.	CASSFARPGTDTQYF	TGTGCCAGCAGTTTTGCACGACCTGGCACAGATACGCAGTATTTT
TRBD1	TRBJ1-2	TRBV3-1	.	CASSPTPQGRGYTF	TGTGCCAGCAGCCCAACCCCACAGGGGCGAGGCTACACCTTC
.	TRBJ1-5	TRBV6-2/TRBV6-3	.	CASSRNRADQPQHF	TGTGCCAGCAGTAGAAACAGGGCGGATCAGCCCCAGCATTTT
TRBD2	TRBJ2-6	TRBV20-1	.	CSASREGGSTGANVLTF	TGCAGTGCTAGTCGGGAGGGAGGTAGCACTGGGGCCAACGTCCTGACTTTC
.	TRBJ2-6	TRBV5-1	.	CASSMAGPGANVLTF	TGCGCCAGCAGCATGGCGGGTCCTGGGGCCAACGTCCTGACTTTC
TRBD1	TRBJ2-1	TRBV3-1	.	CASKGTGTGEQFF	TGTGCCAGCAAGGGGACAGGGACGGGTGAGCAGTTCTTC
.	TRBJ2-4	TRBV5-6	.	CASSGITGAKNIQYF	TGTGCCAGCAGCGGAATAACAGGGGCCAAAAACATTCAGTACTTC
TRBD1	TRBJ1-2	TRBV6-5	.	CASGGQTRYGYTF	TGTGCCAGCGGGGGACAGACTCGCTATGGCTACACCTTC
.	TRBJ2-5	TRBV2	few	CASSEELTRQYF	TGTGCCAGCAGTGAAGAGCTAACCCGGCAGTACTTC
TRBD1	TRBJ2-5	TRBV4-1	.	CASSHPDRVETQYF	TGCGCCAGCAGCCACCCGGACAGGGTCGAGACCCAGTACTTC
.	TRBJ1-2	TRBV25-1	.	CASRDGGHYGYTF	TGTGCCAGCAGGGATGGGGGCCACTATGGCTACACCTTC
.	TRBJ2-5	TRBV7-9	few	CASSLAGIETQYF	TGTGCCAGCAGCTTAGCAGGGATAGAGACCCAGTACTTC
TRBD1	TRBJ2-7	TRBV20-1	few	CSASYRTGIYEQYF	TGCAGTGCCAGTTACCGGACAGGGATTTACGAGCAGTACTTC
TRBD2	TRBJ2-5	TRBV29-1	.	CSVERSASGYQETQYF	TGCAGCGTTGAAAGGTCGGCTAGCGGGTATCAAGAGACCCAGTACTTC
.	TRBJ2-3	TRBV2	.	CASGSGMVPTSTDTQYF	TGTGCCAGCGGTTCTGGAATGGTCCCAACTAGCACAGATACGCAGTATTTT
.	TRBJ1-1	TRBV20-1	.	CSALGSEAFF	TGCAGTGCTTTAGGGAGTGAAGCTTTCTTT
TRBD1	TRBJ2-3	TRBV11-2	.	CASSHRQGADTQYF	TGTGCCAGCAGCCACCGACAGGGTGCAGATACGCAGTATTTT
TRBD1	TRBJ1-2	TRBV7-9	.	CASSWDRVDYTF	TGTGCCAGCAGCTGGGACAGAGTGGACTACACCTTC
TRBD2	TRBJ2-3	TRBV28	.	CASREQTGRGTERGTTDTQYF	TGTGCCAGCAGAGAGCAGACGGGTAGAGGAACGGAGCGGGGGACGACAGATACGCAGTATTTT
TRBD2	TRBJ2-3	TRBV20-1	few	CSARGTSAGDTQYF	TGCAGTGCTAGAGGGACTAGTGCGGGAGATACGCAGTATTTT
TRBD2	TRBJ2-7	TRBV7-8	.	CASSPLAGHEQYF	TGTGCCAGCAGCCCCTTAGCGGGGCACGAGCAGTACTTC